Below are 23 T cell receptor beta chains sequenced from a single sample in a study of T-cell reconstitution after alpha-beta-depleted transplantation in children. Preparing the TCRbeta library involved the use of unique molecular identifiers. TCRdb reprocessed the PCR reads via MiXCR and lists one record per CDR3 protein. The sample consists of around 450,000 distinct CDR3 sequences, around 15% of them appearing once. The sample consisted of PBMCs, mostly from graft donor cells, taken 360 days after TCRalphabeta/CD19-depleted stem cell transplant. These receptors were collected from a boy less than two years old who had a stem cell transplant for Wiskott-Aldrich syndrome, so the T cells may come from the graft donor.

In its sample, this clonotype was seen many times. This chain uses TRBV12-3 or TRBV12-4 with TRBJ2-3; 10 nucleotides align to TRBD2. This CDR3 spans 13 amino acids. Trimming at V came to 5 bases and at J to 12 bases, leaving 8 bases not matched to a gene. DNA for the CDR3: TGTGCCAGCAGTAAACAGGGGACTAGCGCTCAGTATTTT. Encoded protein: CASSKQGTSAQYF.

The J gene is TRBJ2-4, the V gene TRBV11-2; no clear D. The CDR3 is 17 residues long. The ends were cut back, 3 bases at V and 0 bases at J, with 15 bases in the middle. CDR1 and CDR2 from the germline V gene are SGHAT and FQNNGV. CDR3 in amino acids: CASSLPDKGLAKNIQYF. Here the CDR3 DNA reads TGTGCCAGCAGCTTGCCCGATAAAGGCCTAGCCAAAAACATTCAGTACTTC.

This clonotype was observed a handful of times. The V call is TRBV2, the J call TRBJ1-6; 9 bases fit TRBD1. There are 14 residues in the CDR3. The V gene's germline CDR1 is SNHLY and CDR2 FYNNEI. Trimming removed 6 bases from V and 10 bases from J; junction bases left unmatched: 7. The CDR3 region has the DNA TGTGCCAGCAGAGACGGGACAGGGCAATCACCCCTCCACTTT. Protein sequence: CASRDGTGQSPLHF.

The chain is built from TRBV20-1 and TRBJ1-1; maybe TRBD1 (6 bases). Germline V gene lookup returns CDR1 DFQATT and CDR2 SNEGSKA (reference sequence). V was clipped by 6 bases and J by 1 base, with 12 bases between them. CDR3 length: 13 residues. The CDR3 coding sequence is TGCAGTGCGAAGCGGACAGCGAACACTGAAGCTTTCTTT. Translation: CSAKRTANTEAFF.

The chain is built from TRBV4-1 and TRBJ2-5; D is perhaps TRBD1 (6 bases). Germline V gene data show CDR1 as MGHRA and CDR2 as YSYEKL. Trimming left V 1 base short and J 2 bases short, with 14 bases between. CDR3 length: 16 amino acids. CDR3 residues: CASSQAGQLVQETQYF. CDR3 coding DNA: TGCGCCAGCAGCCAAGCAGGACAGCTTGTTCAAGAGACCCAGTACTTC.

This clonotype has only a few counts. The conserved final phenylalanine or tryptophan is absent from the CDR3, which likely points to a read error. The CDR3 sequence: CASSKAWEGSETQYI. The CDR3 nucleotides read TGCGCCAGCAGCAAAGCCTGGGAGGGTTCCGAGACCCAGTACATC. This chain uses TRBV5-1 with TRBJ2-5; 7 bases fit TRBD2. V was pared by 4 bases and J by 5 bases, with 11 bases of the junction left unmatched. Germline assignment: CDR1 SGHRS and CDR2 YFSETQ. This CDR3 is built from 15 residues.

A few counts support this clonotype. The rearrangement joins TRBV7-8 to TRBJ2-7; 7 bases map to TRBD1. V lost 0 bases, J lost 6 bases, and 5 bases stayed unmatched. The V gene's germline CDR1 is SGHVS and CDR2 FQNEAQ. The CDR3 has 14 amino acids. CDR3 amino acids: CASSLAGQYTEQYF. DNA for the CDR3: TGTGCCAGCAGCTTAGCGGGACAGTACACCGAGCAGTACTTC.

This clonotype turned up a few times. The chain links TRBV12-3 or TRBV12-4 to TRBJ1-1; D remains ambiguous. Deletions cut 1 base from V and 2 bases from J, with 8 bases between. This CDR3 has 14 residues. CDR3 sequence reads: CASSLDARNTEAFF. CDR3 coding DNA: TGTGCCAGCAGTTTAGACGCAAGAAACACTGAAGCTTTCTTT.

The V call is TRBV2, the J call TRBJ1-2, with 7 bases matching TRBD1. The CDR3 has 15 residues. J gave up 10 bases and V 1 base, and 12 bases lay outside the gene matches. Germline CDR1 is SNHLY and CDR2 is FYNNEI. The CDR3 spells CASSEGWPGGSDYTF. The CDR3 region has the DNA TGTGCCAGCAGTGAAGGCTGGCCAGGGGGAAGCGACTACACCTTC. The full variable domain, with the rest looked up from reference TRBV2 and TRBJ1-2, is EPEVTQTPSHQVTQMGQEVILRCVPISNHLYFYWYRQILGQKVEFLVSFYNNEISEKSEIFDDQFSVERPDGSNFTLKIRSTKLEDSAMYFCASSEGWPGGSDYTFGSGTRLTVV.

This clonotype has more than one count but fewer than ten. This chain connects TRBV20-1 to TRBJ2-1, with TRBD2 identical over 7 bases. The CDR3 contains 15 residues. Germline lookup yields CDR1 DFQATT and CDR2 SNEGSKA (reference sequence). Unmatched junction bases numbered 8, after V lost 0 bases and J lost 6 bases. The CDR3 DNA is TGCAGTGCTAGAGATCCACCGACTAGCACCAATGAGCAGTTCTTC. Protein: CSARDPPTSTNEQFF.

A few counts support this clonotype. This rearrangement joins TRBV27 to TRBJ2-7, with D perhaps assigned TRBD1 or TRBD2 (5 bases each). This CDR3 has 17 amino acids. V was pared by 5 bases and J by 0 bases, with 20 bases between. CDR1 is MNHEY and CDR2 is SMNVEV in the germline V gene (reference sequence). The CDR3 region has the DNA TGTGCCAGCAGTCACCGAAACCGGGACCAAAGCTCCTACGAGCAGTACTTC. It encodes CASSHRNRDQSSYEQYF.

V usage is TRBV18 and J usage is TRBJ1-4; TRBD1 might be the D (6 bases). This CDR3 contains 15 residues. CDR1 KGHSH and CDR2 LQKENI come from the germline V gene. Trimming pared 4 bases from V and 0 bases from J, leaving 9 bases between. The CDR3 region is CASSLDSSTNEKLFF. The CDR3 DNA sequence: TGTGCCAGCTCACTGGACAGTTCAACTAATGAAAAACTGTTTTTT. The whole variable domain, filled in from reference TRBV18 and TRBJ1-4, reads NAGVMQNPRHLVRRRGQEARLRCSPMKGHSHVYWYRQLPEEGLKFMVYLQKENIIDESGMPKERFSAEFPKEGPSILRIQQVVRGDSAAYFCASSLDSSTNEKLFFGSGTQLSVL.

This clonotype showed up just a few times. The rearrangement uses TRBV7-3 and TRBJ2-4; 12 positions match TRBD1. Per the germline V gene, CDR1 is SGHTA and CDR2 is FQGTGA. The V and J ends lost 1 base and 6 bases, in that order; junction bases with no gene match: 19. CDR3 length: 21 amino acids. CDR3 loop: CASSLIINAKRDRGRGNIQYF. CDR3 in DNA: TGTGCCAGCAGCTTAATAATAAATGCGAAACGGGACAGGGGGCGCGGAAACATTCAGTACTTC. Full variable domain (outside the CDR3, taken from reference TRBV7-3 and TRBJ2-4): GAGVSQTPSNKVTEKGKYVELRCDPISGHTALYWYRQSLGQGPEFLIYFQGTGAADDSGLPNDRFFAVRPEGSVSTLKIQRTERGDSAVYLCASSLIINAKRDRGRGNIQYFGAGTRLSVL.

This sequence joins TRBV2 and TRBJ2-1; D may be TRBD1 or TRBD2 (5 bases each). Germline CDR1 SNHLY, CDR2 FYNNEI. Trimming left V 5 bases short and J 4 bases short, with 12 bases between. The CDR3 loop spans 14 amino acids. The CDR3 loop is CASSRGVTYNEQFF. The CDR3 DNA is TGTGCCAGCAGTCGGGGCGTAACATACAATGAGCAGTTCTTC.

The chain has TRBV10-3 and TRBJ2-5; 8 positions agree with TRBD1. V trimming: 3 bases; J trimming: 5 bases; junction bases outside the gene matches: 8. Germline V gene sequence: CDR1 ENHRY, CDR2 SYGVKD. This CDR3 has 15 residues. This CDR3 is CAISDRAGGHETQYF. DNA of the CDR3: TGTGCCATCAGTGACCGGGCAGGGGGCCATGAGACCCAGTACTTC.

J is TRBJ2-1 and V is TRBV12-3 or TRBV12-4, with D perhaps TRBD2 (6 bases). The CDR3 runs 18 residues. V lost 3 bases and J 0 bases, leaving 18 bases between the germline ends. CDR3 in amino acids: CASSFRATGGTSYNEQFF. DNA of the CDR3: TGTGCCAGCAGTTTTCGGGCAACTGGGGGGACCTCCTACAATGAGCAGTTCTTC.

This clonotype came up a few times. The chain has TRBV28 and TRBJ1-5, with D possibly being TRBD1 (6 bases). Germline CDR1 reads MDHEN; CDR2 reads SYDVKM. Trimming stripped 4 bases from V and 6 bases from J, with 13 bases between. The CDR3 has 14 amino acids. In DNA form, the CDR3 reads TGTGCCAGCAGTTCGCTCAGGGGTACTCAGCCCCAGCATTTT. This codes for CASSSLRGTQPQHF.

The chain carries TRBV10-3 and TRBJ2-2; possible D gene TRBD1, 8 bases. From germline, CDR1 is ENHRY and CDR2 SYGVKD. The CDR3 is 16 residues long. V was shortened by 3 bases and J by 6 bases, with 17 bases between the two germline ends. CDR3 DNA: TGTGCCATCAGTGAAGCGGGACAGGTGGTGGCCGGGGAGCTGTTTTTT. Protein sequence: CAISEAGQVVAGELFF.

This chain uses TRBV9 with TRBJ2-7; D gene uncertain. The germline V gene has CDR1 SGDLS and CDR2 YYNGEE. This CDR3 is built from 16 residues. V dropped 4 bases and J dropped 4 bases, with 21 bases sitting between them. CDR3 loop: CASSYKDALGLYEQYF. In nucleotides, the CDR3 is TGTGCCAGCAGCTACAAGGACGCCTTAGGGCTTTACGAGCAGTACTTC.

This clonotype was counted between two and nine times. This chain links TRBV29-1 with TRBJ2-5; D is perhaps TRBD2 (6 bases). The V gene lost 2 bases and the J gene lost 1 base, with 17 bases spanning the gap. The length of the CDR3 is 16 residues. Germline loops: CDR1 SQVTM, CDR2 ANQGSEA. CDR3 loop: CSVEPGLGGIQETQYF. CDR3 nucleotides: TGCAGCGTTGAACCCGGTCTCGGGGGAATCCAAGAGACCCAGTACTTC.

V gene TRBV5-1 combines with J gene TRBJ2-1; weak D call: TRBD2 (6 bases). V lost 4 bases and J 7 bases, leaving 15 bases between the germline ends. The germline CDR1 and CDR2 sequences are SGHRS and YFSETQ. The CDR3 totals 14 residues. The CDR3 loop is CASSHPGLGNEQFF. The CDR3 DNA is TGCGCCAGCAGCCACCCGGGACTCGGGAATGAGCAGTTCTTC.

This clonotype was detected only a few times. The rearrangement joins TRBV10-3 to TRBJ2-2; TRBD1 matches at 10 bases. This CDR3 has 18 residues. Germline values: CDR1 ENHRY, CDR2 SYGVKD. Unmatched junction bases numbered 7, after V lost 0 bases and J lost 3 bases. This chain's CDR3 is CAISESETGGFDTGELFF. The CDR3 nucleotides read TGTGCCATCAGTGAGTCCGAGACAGGGGGCTTCGACACCGGGGAGCTGTTTTTT.

The chain couples TRBV29-1 to TRBJ1-5; weak D call: TRBD1 (5 bases). Trimming removed 0 bases at V and 4 bases at J, with 7 bases between. Germline V gives CDR1 SQVTM, CDR2 ANQGSEA. This CDR3 has 13 amino acids. The CDR3 DNA reads TGCAGCGTTGAAGAGACAGAGAATCAGCCCCAGCATTTT. As protein: CSVEETENQPQHF.